The source of this TCR beta chain is a study of patients and donors after allogeneic stem cell transplantation. TCRdb reprocessed the RT-PCR reads via MiXCR and lists one record per CDR3 protein. The table includes roughly 960,000 distinct CDR3 sequences, roughly 18% detected once. Germline V gene lookup returns CDR1 SGHDT and CDR2 YYEEEE. V lost 0 bases and J lost 8, with 15 bases in between. The CDR3 is made up of 16 amino acids. This clonotype was obtained from a human donor who was either an allogeneic HSCT recipient or a stem cell or donor lymphocyte infusion donor (not recorded which). It is not recorded whose cells these are; they may come from a transplant donor. The chain has TRBV5-6 and TRBJ1-6; unclear D gene. The sample was blood, either unsorted or a sorted T cell fraction (not recorded which). The CDR3 loop is CASSLVGPPADSPLHF. The CDR3 DNA is TGTGCCAGCAGCTTGGTAGGACCCCCCGCGGATTCACCCCTCCACTTT.